Presented here are 6 T cell receptor beta chains from one specimen sequenced in a study of blood T cell repertoires in COVID-19. Here immunoSEQ multiplex PCR was the method, and the copy in TCRdb shows in-frame clones only, minus some. The sample has about 670,000 clones, more than 80% seen once. Material: peripheral blood. Every receptor here comes from a woman between 18 and 30 years old with acute or convalescent COVID-19.

The chain uses TRBV12-3 or TRBV12-4 and TRBJ1-2; D might be TRBD1 (5 bases). Trimming took off 5 bases at V and 7 bases at J, with 14 bases between the two ends. There are 13 residues in the CDR3. CDR3 sequence reads: CASSPFPQGGYTF. CDR3 in DNA: TGTGCCAGCAGTCCGTTCCCCCAGGGTGGCTACACCTTC.

In its sample, this clone was seen a few times. The chain has TRBV6-2 or TRBV6-3 and TRBJ2-7; 8 bases are a match to TRBD1. This CDR3 is 13 amino acids long. Germline lookup yields CDR1 MNHEY and CDR2 SVGEGT. J lost 5 bases, V lost 5 bases, and 5 bases had no gene match. CDR3 in amino acids: CASSPPGGDEQYF. DNA of the CDR3: TGTGCCAGCAGTCCCCCAGGGGGCGACGAGCAGTACTTC.

The rearrangement joins TRBV9 to TRBJ2-3; TRBD2 aligns across 7 bases. Trimming removed 2 bases from V and 4 bases from J; junction bases left unmatched: 10. The CDR3 sequence is 16 residues long. Germline CDR1 reads SGDLS; CDR2 reads YYNGEE. Written as DNA, the CDR3 is TGTGCCAGCAGCGTGTTTAGCGGGTTAGGAGCAGATACGCAGTATTTT. The encoded protein is CASSVFSGLGADTQYF.

This chain joins TRBV19 and TRBJ2-1; 12 bases match TRBD1. After removal of 5 bases from V and 7 bases from J, the junction contained 12 bases not matched to a gene. There are 17 residues in the CDR3. Germline loops: CDR1 LNHDA, CDR2 SQIVND (reference sequence). The CDR3 sequence: CASSPYPGTGGMNEQFF. The CDR3 coding sequence is TGTGCCAGTAGTCCCTACCCCGGGACAGGGGGCATGAATGAGCAGTTCTTC. Variable domain in full (rest from reference TRBV19 and TRBJ2-1): DGGITQSPKYLFRKEGQNVTLSCEQNLNHDAMYWYRQDPGQGLRLIYYSQIVNDFQKGDIAEGYSVSREKKESFPLTVTSAQKNPTAFYLCASSPYPGTGGMNEQFFGPGTRLTVL.

V is TRBV2 and J is TRBJ2-7, with TRBD1 as a possible D gene (6 bases). The germline CDR1 and CDR2 sequences are SNHLY and FYNNEI. V lost 5 bases and J lost 4, with 6 bases in between. This CDR3 region has 11 residues. The CDR3 DNA follows: TGTGCCAGCAGTCAGGGGTACGAGCAGTACTTC. This codes for CASSQGYEQYF.

The CDR3 DNA sequence: TGTGCCAGTAGTATAGATGGAGGGAAGATCAATCAGCCCCAGCATTTT. Translating it yields CASSIDGGKINQPQHF. The rearrangement uses TRBV19 and TRBJ1-5, with no clear D. The V gene's germline CDR1 is LNHDA and CDR2 SQIVND (reference sequence). V shed 0 bases and J shed 3 bases, with 12 bases lying between them. The CDR3 covers 16 residues.